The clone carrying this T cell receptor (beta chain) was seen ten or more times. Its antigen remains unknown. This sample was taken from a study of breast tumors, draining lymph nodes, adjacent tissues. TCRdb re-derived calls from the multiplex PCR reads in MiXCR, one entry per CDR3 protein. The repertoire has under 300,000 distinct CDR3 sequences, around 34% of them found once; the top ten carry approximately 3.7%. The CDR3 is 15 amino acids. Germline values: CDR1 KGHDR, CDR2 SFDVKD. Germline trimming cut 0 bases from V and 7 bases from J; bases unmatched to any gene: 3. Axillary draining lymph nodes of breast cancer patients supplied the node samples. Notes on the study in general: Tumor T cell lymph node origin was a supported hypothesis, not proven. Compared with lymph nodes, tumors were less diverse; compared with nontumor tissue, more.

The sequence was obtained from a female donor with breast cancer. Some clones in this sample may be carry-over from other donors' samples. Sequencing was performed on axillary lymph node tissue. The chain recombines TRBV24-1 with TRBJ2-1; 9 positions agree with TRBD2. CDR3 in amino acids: CATSDLGGRENEQFF. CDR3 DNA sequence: TGTGCCACCAGTGATTTGGGCGGGAGGGAGAATGAGCAGTTCTTC.